This T cell receptor beta chain was retrieved from a study of T-cell memory formation after mild COVID-19. Study observations and caveats: The study found contracting CD4+ clones mainly in CM and EM and contracting CD8+ clones in EMRA. In pre-infection memory, a portion of responding clones appeared, which suggested that cross-reactive memory joined.

The CDR3 extends over 14 amino acids. Germline values: CDR1 DFQATT, CDR2 SNEGSKA (reference sequence). V was trimmed by 4 bases and J by 3 bases, leaving 13 bases between them. TCRdb redid the calling of the 5' RACE reads with MiXCR, one entry per CDR3 protein. The table has around 500,000 distinct CDR3 sequences, 15% to 20% seen once. Concerning this clonotype: The antigen remains undetermined.

Material for sequencing was PBMCs or a T cell subset sorted from them (not recorded which). This chain links TRBV20-1 with TRBJ2-1, with a possible D match to TRBD2 (5 bases). The TCR sequence derives from an adult woman who had mild COVID-19 (a few samples of this study predate the infection). Cell type and time point are not known. The CDR3 sequence: CSATEGGFYNEQFF. For the CDR3, the DNA is TGCAGTGCTACTGAGGGCGGCTTCTACAATGAGCAGTTCTTC.